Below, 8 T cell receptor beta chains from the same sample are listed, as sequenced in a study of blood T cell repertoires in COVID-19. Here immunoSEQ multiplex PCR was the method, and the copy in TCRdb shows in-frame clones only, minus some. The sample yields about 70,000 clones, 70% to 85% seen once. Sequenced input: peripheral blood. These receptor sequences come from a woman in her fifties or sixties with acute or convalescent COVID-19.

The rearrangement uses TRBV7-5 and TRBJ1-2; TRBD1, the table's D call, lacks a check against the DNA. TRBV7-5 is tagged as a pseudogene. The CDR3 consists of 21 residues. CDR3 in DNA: TGTGCCAGAAGCTCCCAGAGAACGCGACGGACAGCTCCCTTTTCCCCCAGGGGCTACACCTTC. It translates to CARSSQRTRRTAPFSPRGYTF.

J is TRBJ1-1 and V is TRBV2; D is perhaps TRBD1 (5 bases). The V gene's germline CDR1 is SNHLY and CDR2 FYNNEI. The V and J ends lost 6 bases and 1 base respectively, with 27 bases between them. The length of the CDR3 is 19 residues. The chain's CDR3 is CASSATTGQAGRANTEAFF. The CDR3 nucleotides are TGTGCCAGCAGCGCAACAACCGGGCAGGCGGGGCGGGCGAACACTGAAGCTTTCTTT.

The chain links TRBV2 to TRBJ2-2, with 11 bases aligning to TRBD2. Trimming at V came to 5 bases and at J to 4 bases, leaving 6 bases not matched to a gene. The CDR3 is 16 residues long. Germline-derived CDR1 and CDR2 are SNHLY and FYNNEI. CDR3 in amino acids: CASSSLAGGSTGELFF. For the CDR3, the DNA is TGTGCCAGCAGTTCGTTAGCGGGAGGGAGCACCGGGGAGCTGTTTTTT.

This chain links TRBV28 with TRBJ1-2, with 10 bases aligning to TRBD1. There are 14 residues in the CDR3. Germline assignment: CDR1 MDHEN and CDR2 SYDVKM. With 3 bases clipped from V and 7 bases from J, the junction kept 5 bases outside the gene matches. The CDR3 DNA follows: TGTGCCAGCAGTTTCGGGACAGGGGTTTTTGGCTACACCTTC. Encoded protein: CASSFGTGVFGYTF.

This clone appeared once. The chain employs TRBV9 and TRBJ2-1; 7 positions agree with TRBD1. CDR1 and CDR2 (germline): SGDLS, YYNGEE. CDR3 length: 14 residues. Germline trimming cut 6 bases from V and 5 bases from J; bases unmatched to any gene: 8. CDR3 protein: CASTPTGLNNEQFF. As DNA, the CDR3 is TGTGCCAGCACCCCGACAGGGCTGAACAATGAGCAGTTCTTC. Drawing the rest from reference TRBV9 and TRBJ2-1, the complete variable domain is DSGVTQTPKHLITATGQRVTLRCSPRSGDLSVYWYQQSLDQGLQFLIQYYNGEERAKGNILERFSAQQFPDLHSELNLSSLELGDSALYFCASTPTGLNNEQFFGPGTRLTVL.

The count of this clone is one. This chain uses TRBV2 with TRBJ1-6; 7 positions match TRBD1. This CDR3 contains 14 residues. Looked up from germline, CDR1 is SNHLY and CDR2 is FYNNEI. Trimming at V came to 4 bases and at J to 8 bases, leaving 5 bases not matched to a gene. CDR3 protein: CASSGAGGDSPLHF. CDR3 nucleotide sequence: TGTGCCAGCAGTGGAGCAGGGGGAGATTCACCCCTCCACTTT.

CDR3 in amino acids: CASSLWTRTDTQYF. CDR3 nucleotides: TGTGCCAGCAGTTTATGGACTAGGACAGATACGCAGTATTTT. The rearrangement joins TRBV27 to TRBJ2-3; the match to TRBD2 covers 7 bases. Germline V CDR1 and CDR2: MNHEY, SMNVEV (reference sequence). V shed 1 base and J 3 bases; nucleotides not matched to a gene: 1. The CDR3 has 14 amino acids.

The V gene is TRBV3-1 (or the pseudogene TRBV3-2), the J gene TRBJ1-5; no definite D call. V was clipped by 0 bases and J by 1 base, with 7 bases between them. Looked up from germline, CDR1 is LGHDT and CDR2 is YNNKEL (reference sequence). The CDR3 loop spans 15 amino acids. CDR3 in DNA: TGTGCCAGCAGCCAAGAGAGGCTCAGCAATCAGCCCCAGCATTTT. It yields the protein CASSQERLSNQPQHF.